A selection of T cell receptor beta chains follows, all from one sample in a study of blood T cell repertoires in COVID-19. The repertoire was sequenced with immunoSEQ multiplex PCR; TCRdb's copy has only in-frame clones and lacks some. In the table there are 80,000 to 90,000 clones, about 80% of which are singletons. Sequencing was done on a sample of peripheral blood. These receptors were obtained from a woman aged 70-85 years with acute or convalescent COVID-19. Each CDR3 is given with its conserved first and last residue. The D gene is left open where the match is weak. A clone size is listed for some rows: how often the clone was seen (once, few, many), or a class if it is expanded.

>.|.|TRBV6-6|TRBJ1-2
TGTGCCAGCAGGATGGAGTGGGGGGCTAACTATGGCTACACCTTC
CASRMEWGANYGYTF
>.|.|TRBV6-5|TRBJ1-4
TGTGCCAGCAGATATCTCGCTAATGAAAAACTGTTTTTT
CASRYLANEKLFF
>TRBD1|.|TRBV7-2|TRBJ2-2
TGTGCCAGCAGCTTATACGGGACAGCCAACACCGGGGAGCTGTTTTTT
CASSLYGTANTGELFF
>.|.|TRBV18|TRBJ1-2
TGTGCCAGCTCACCTGGGGGGAACCCAGGCAGCTATGGCTACACCTTC
CASSPGGNPGSYGYTF
>.|.|TRBV5-6|TRBJ2-2
TGTGCCAGCAGCTTGGAACAGAAGTTCACCGGGGAGCTGTTTTTT
CASSLEQKFTGELFF
>.|.|TRBV28|TRBJ2-7
TGTGCCAGCAGCCGGTTTACTAGCTCCTACGAGCAGTACTTC
CASSRFTSSYEQYF
>.|.|TRBV5-8|TRBJ1-1
TGTGCCAGCAGCTTCGGGGGAAGAAGTACTGAAGCTTTCTTT
CASSFGGRSTEAFF
>TRBD2|.|TRBV29-1|TRBJ2-7
TGCAGCGTTGAAATGGATAGCGGGGTCTCCTACGAGCAGTACTTC
CSVEMDSGVSYEQYF
>.|.|TRBV5-1|TRBJ1-5
TGCGCCAGCAGCTTGACGGTCAATCAGCCCCAGCATTTT
CASSLTVNQPQHF
>TRBD1|.|TRBV7-3|TRBJ2-7
TGTGCCAGCAGCTTAACCCCCGGACAGGGGATCCACTTC
CASSLTPGQGIHF
>TRBD1|.|TRBV5-6|TRBJ1-2
TGTGCCAGCATAACCCCAGGACAGGGGAACTATGGCTACACCTTC
CASITPGQGNYGYTF
>.|.|TRBV28|TRBJ1-5
TGTGCCAGCAGTTTATATGGACGTGGGAGTTTTGGGCCCCAGCATTTT
CASSLYGRGSFGPQHF
>.|.|TRBV19|TRBJ2-2
TGTGCCAGTAAACAGGGTCTACACACCGGGGAGCTGTTTTTT
CASKQGLHTGELFF
>.|.|TRBV12-5|TRBJ2-1
TGTGCTAGTGGTTTGGGACTAGGGGAGCAGTTCTTC
CASGLGLGEQFF
>.|.|TRBV12-5|TRBJ1-5
TGTGCTAGTGGTTTAAACCGGAGCAATCAGCCCCAGCATTTT
CASGLNRSNQPQHF
>.|once|TRBV7-9|TRBJ2-3
TGTGCCAGCAGCTTAGTTGGAGCCTCAGATACGCAGTATTTT
CASSLVGASDTQYF
>TRBD1|.|TRBV19|TRBJ1-1
TGTGCCAGTAATCCCTTGACAGGGGGAACTGAAGCTTTCTTT
CASNPLTGGTEAFF
>.|once|TRBV18|TRBJ1-4
TGTGCCAGCTCGCCCGGGACACAGAATGAAAAACTGTTTTTT
CASSPGTQNEKLFF
>TRBD2|.|TRBV29-1|TRBJ2-7
TGCAGCGTTGACGGGGGGCGGGGGGCGAACGAGCAGTACTTC
CSVDGGRGANEQYF
>.|.|TRBV5-6|TRBJ2-1
TGTGCCAGCAGCTTGTTTAGTAGCTCCTACAATGAGCAGTTCTTC
CASSLFSSSYNEQFF
>.|.|TRBV12-5|TRBJ1-2
TGTGCTAGTGGTTTGGTACTTAGCTACGGCTACACCTTC
CASGLVLSYGYTF
>TRBD1|.|TRBV3-1/TRBV3-2|TRBJ1-1
TGTGCCAGCAGCCTGGGGACAGGACTCATGAACACTGAAGCTTTCTTT
CASSLGTGLMNTEAFF
>TRBD1|.|TRBV11-3|TRBJ1-6
TGTGCCAGCAGCTTCGATGGACAGGCAAATTCACCCCTCCACTTT
CASSFDGQANSPLHF
>.|.|TRBV4-2|TRBJ1-3
TGTGCCAGCAGCCAAGATTTCGGGGGGGATAGTGGAAACACCATATATTTT
CASSQDFGGDSGNTIYF
>TRBD1|.|TRBV5-1|TRBJ1-1
TGCGCCAGCAGCTCCTTGACAGGGGGTGGTACTGAAGCTTTCTTT
CASSSLTGGGTEAFF
>.|few|TRBV3-1/TRBV3-2|TRBJ2-7
TGTGCCAGCAGCCAAGCCCCAGGATCCTACGAGCAGTACTTC
CASSQAPGSYEQYF
>.|.|TRBV10-1|TRBJ2-7
TGCGCCAGCAGTGAGTCGCTCAGGTTCGCTACCTACGAGCAGTACTTC
CASSESLRFATYEQYF
>.|.|TRBV19|TRBJ1-2
TGTGCCAGTAGTATCCGTGAGAACTATGGCTACACCTTC
CASSIRENYGYTF
>.|once|TRBV5-4|TRBJ1-1
TGTGCCAGCAGCTTCGACATCTTGAACACTGAAGCTTTCTTT
CASSFDILNTEAFF
>TRBD1|.|TRBV5-1|TRBJ2-1
TGCGCCAGCAGAAAAAACCCCGGGACAGGTTGGAATGAGCAGTTCTTC
CASRKNPGTGWNEQFF
>.|.|TRBV19|TRBJ1-3
TGTGCCAGCGGGGGGCAAGCAGGAAACACCATATATTTT
CASGGQAGNTIYF
>.|.|TRBV18|TRBJ2-3
TGTGCCAGCTCCCCTGAGGCTACGACAGATACGCAGTATTTT
CASSPEATTDTQYF
>.|.|TRBV19|TRBJ2-5
TGTGCCAGTAGTATGGAAGCAGGGGAGACCCAGTACTTC
CASSMEAGETQYF
>.|.|TRBV3-1/TRBV3-2|TRBJ2-2
TGTGCCAGCAGCCAAGGAAGCCCATCGTTCGGAGCCGGGGAGCTGTTTTTT
CASSQGSPSFGAGELFF
>.|.|TRBV11-3|TRBJ1-5
TGTGCCAGCAGTTCCCATAGCAATCAGCCCCAGCATTTT
CASSSHSNQPQHF
>.|.|TRBV5-1|TRBJ1-1
TGCGCCAGCTCCAAAGGGGGGGTGGGCACTGAAGCTTTCTTT
CASSKGGVGTEAFF
>.|.|TRBV27|TRBJ1-1
TGTGCCAGCTCGTTGGACAGAGCCACTGAAGCTTTCTTT
CASSLDRATEAFF
>TRBD1|.|TRBV3-1/TRBV3-2|TRBJ2-7
TGTGCCAGCAGCCAAGGACGGGCAGGGGGCTCCTACGAGCAGTACTTC
CASSQGRAGGSYEQYF
>.|.|TRBV27|TRBJ2-5
TGTGCCAGCATGCGTAGCATCGGCCAAGAGACCCAGTACTTC
CASMRSIGQETQYF
>.|.|TRBV5-1|TRBJ2-1
TGCGCCAGCAGCTTGGACGAACCGGGGAATGAGCAGTTCTTC
CASSLDEPGNEQFF
>.|.|TRBV7-9|TRBJ1-2
TGTGCCAGCAGTTCACGGTTCTATGGCTACACCTTC
CASSSRFYGYTF
>.|.|TRBV7-2|TRBJ2-5
TGTGCCAGCCAAAGTCAGGTTATCGTTCAAGAGACCCAGTACTTC
CASQSQVIVQETQYF
>TRBD1|.|TRBV6-5|TRBJ1-6
TGTGCCAGCAGTTACGGTCCAGGGGGCGGTTCACCCCTCCACTTT
CASSYGPGGGSPLHF
>.|.|TRBV6-5|TRBJ2-7
TGTGCCAGCAGTTCAAACTACGAGCAGTACTTC
CASSSNYEQYF
>TRBD1|.|TRBV30|TRBJ2-1
TGTGCCTGGGAAAAAACAGGGGGATCCTACAATGAGCAGTTCTTC
CAWEKTGGSYNEQFF
>TRBD1|.|TRBV7-2|TRBJ1-2
TGTGCCAGCAGCTTTTATACGGGACAGGGGATGGACGGCTACACCTTC
CASSFYTGQGMDGYTF
>.|medium-sized|TRBV14|TRBJ1-1
TGTGCCAGCAGCCCAAGAGGGAGGTTCGACACTGAAGCTTTCTTT
CASSPRGRFDTEAFF
>.|.|TRBV12-3/TRBV12-4|TRBJ1-1
TGTGCCAGCAGTTTAGGTCCAAATGAAGCTTTCTTT
CASSLGPNEAFF